The rows below give T cell receptor beta chains drawn from one sample of a study of blood T cells in healthy people across ages. One entry per CDR3 protein, called by TCRdb with MiXCR from the 5' RACE reads. The sample has 1,300,000 or so distinct CDR3 sequences, 55% to 75% seen once; the top ten hold more than 6%. Sequencing input: blood. Receptor source: a young man in good health. Both conserved end residues are part of each CDR3. Each record gives: V gene, J gene, D gene, clone size, CDR3 protein, CDR3 DNA. The D gene is left open where the match is weak. A row's size may be missing; if present it is once, few, many or a size class.

TRBV25-1,TRBJ1-3,TRBD1,.,CASIHDRARGYSGNTIYF,TGTGCCAGCATTCACGACAGGGCCCGAGGGTACTCTGGAAACACCATATATTTT
TRBV7-9,TRBJ1-3,TRBD1,.,CASSSTPGQGLSGNTIYF,TGTGCCAGCAGCTCAACCCCGGGACAGGGACTCTCTGGAAACACCATATATTTT
TRBV6-2/TRBV6-3,TRBJ2-5,.,few,CASGNKGQLMETQYF,TGTGCCAGCGGAAATAAGGGACAATTGATGGAGACCCAGTACTTC
TRBV15,TRBJ2-3,.,.,CATSRDTETDTQYF,TGTGCCACCAGCAGAGATACGGAAACAGATACGCAGTATTTT
TRBV9,TRBJ2-6,TRBD1,.,CASSARTGPKAGANVLTF,TGTGCCAGCAGCGCCAGGACAGGTCCGAAGGCTGGGGCCAACGTCCTGACTTTC
TRBV20-1,TRBJ2-5,TRBD2,few,CSAPQWEGWVQETQYF,TGCAGTGCCCCACAATGGGAGGGATGGGTCCAAGAGACCCAGTACTTC
TRBV4-1,TRBJ2-7,TRBD2,few,CASSQGWSRDYSGEQYF,TGCGCCAGCAGCCAAGGGTGGTCCCGGGACTATTCTGGCGAGCAGTACTTC
TRBV3-1,TRBJ2-5,TRBD2,.,CASSTVAGGLQETQYF,TGTGCCAGCAGCACGGTAGCGGGAGGGCTCCAAGAGACCCAGTACTTC
TRBV7-9,TRBJ1-2,TRBD1,.,CASSLMEGALGYTF,TGTGCCAGCAGCTTAATGGAGGGGGCCCTTGGCTACACCTTC
TRBV5-1,TRBJ2-7,TRBD1,.,CASKGQGGAYEQYF,TGCGCCAGCAAAGGACAGGGGGGGGCCTACGAGCAGTACTTC
TRBV14,TRBJ2-7,TRBD1,.,CASSRDRAFREQYF,TGTGCCAGCAGCCGGGACAGGGCGTTCCGGGAGCAGTACTTC
TRBV5-1,TRBJ2-1,.,few,CASSSPEQGYNEQFF,TGCGCCAGCAGCTCGCCCGAACAGGGCTACAATGAGCAGTTCTTC
TRBV29-1,TRBJ2-6,TRBD2,.,CSVNPATGGADGANVLTF,TGCAGCGTTAACCCCGCTACGGGGGGGGCGGATGGGGCCAACGTCCTGACTTTC
TRBV24-1,TRBJ2-5,.,.,CATSDYRVPETQYF,TGTGCCACCAGTGATTACAGGGTCCCAGAGACCCAGTACTTC
TRBV6-2/TRBV6-3,TRBJ1-5,.,.,CASRDTGQPQHF,TGTGCCAGCAGGGACACGGGTCAGCCCCAGCATTTT
TRBV10-3,TRBJ2-1,.,few,CAISVGASYNEQFF,TGTGCCATCAGTGTGGGTGCTAGCTACAATGAGCAGTTCTTC
TRBV4-1,TRBJ2-1,.,few,CASSQVTTGNEQFF,TGCGCCAGCAGCCAAGTTACGACAGGCAATGAGCAGTTCTTC
TRBV25-1,TRBJ1-1,.,.,CASSFHRELNTEAFF,TGTGCCAGCAGTTTTCACAGGGAGCTCAACACTGAAGCTTTCTTT
TRBV20-1,TRBJ1-2,.,.,CSARVGAYGYTF,TGCAGTGCTAGGGTTGGAGCCTATGGCTACACCTTC
TRBV12-3/TRBV12-4,TRBJ2-6,.,.,CASSHRPGANVLTF,TGTGCCAGCAGCCACAGGCCTGGGGCCAACGTCCTGACTTTC
TRBV29-1,TRBJ2-7,TRBD2,few,CSGGEGLGEQYF,TGCAGCGGGGGGGAGGGATTGGGCGAGCAGTACTTC
TRBV7-2,TRBJ2-5,TRBD1,once,CVSSLGDQTGETQYF,TGTGTCAGCAGCTTAGGTGACCAGACAGGGGAGACCCAGTACTTC
TRBV20-1,TRBJ2-5,TRBD1,.,CSARPAGGETQYF,TGCAGTGCTAGACCTGCAGGGGGAGAGACCCAGTACTTC
TRBV27,TRBJ2-7,TRBD2,few,CASSLHELAGEPYEQYF,TGTGCCAGCAGTTTACACGAACTAGCGGGGGAGCCCTACGAGCAGTACTTC
TRBV7-9,TRBJ2-5,.,.,CASMFLGRWAETQYF,TGTGCCAGCATGTTTCTGGGACGCTGGGCAGAGACCCAGTACTTC
TRBV6-1,TRBJ2-5,.,once,CASSPENGRQETQYF,TGTGCCAGCAGCCCGGAGAATGGACGGCAAGAGACCCAGTACTTC
TRBV12-3/TRBV12-4,TRBJ2-5,.,.,CASSFVLGRQETQYF,TGTGCCAGCAGCTTTGTTCTCGGACGGCAAGAGACCCAGTACTTC
TRBV3-1,TRBJ1-5,.,.,CASSQEGLQPQHF,TGTGCCAGCAGCCAAGAAGGGCTTCAGCCCCAGCATTTT
TRBV7-2,TRBJ2-7,TRBD2,.,CASSIGSGSVYEQYF,TGTGCCAGCAGCATCGGGAGCGGGAGTGTCTACGAGCAGTACTTC
TRBV4-2,TRBJ2-7,TRBD2,once,CASSQEILSSGGAFSDEQYF,TGTGCCAGCAGCCAAGAAATACTTTCTAGCGGGGGGGCTTTCTCCGACGAGCAGTACTTC
TRBV11-1,TRBJ2-7,.,once,CASSSLKTLTAFIDGSYNEQYF,TGTGCCAGCAGCTCACTTAAGACTCTGACAGCCTTTATCGATGGTTCCTACAATGAGCAGTACTTC
TRBV20-1,TRBJ2-1,.,.,CSAQACTNEQFF,TGCAGTGCCCAAGCCTGTACCAATGAGCAGTTCTTC
TRBV7-7,TRBJ2-5,.,few,CASSPIAGDPVETQYF,TGTGCTAGCAGCCCCATTGCCGGGGACCCTGTGGAGACCCAGTACTTC
TRBV28,TRBJ1-1,.,.,CASSLGLGQTEAFF,TGTGCCAGCAGTTTGGGTTTGGGGCAGACTGAAGCTTTCTTT
TRBV29-1,TRBJ2-1,.,.,CSVSDYNEQFF,TGCAGCGTCTCCGACTACAATGAGCAGTTCTTC
TRBV7-2,TRBJ1-2,TRBD1,.,CASSTSGTVNYGYTF,TGTGCCAGCAGCACGTCCGGGACAGTGAACTATGGCTACACCTTC
TRBV11-3,TRBJ2-1,.,.,CASSNHAEAEQFF,TGTGCCAGCAGCAATCACGCGGAGGCCGAGCAGTTCTTC
TRBV3-1,TRBJ2-7,.,few,CASGDLERYEQYF,TGTGCCAGCGGGGATCTGGAACGCTACGAGCAGTACTTC
TRBV21-1,TRBJ2-5,.,.,CASSPDRPKTQYF,TGTGCCAGCTCCCCGGACAGGCCGAAGACCCAGTACTTC
TRBV25-1,TRBJ2-4,.,once,CTSSEFGENIQYF,TGTACCAGCAGTGAATTTGGGGAAAACATTCAGTACTTC
TRBV7-2,TRBJ2-4,.,few,CASRHTSDISRAIQYF,TGTGCCAGCAGACATACATCGGATATCTCAAGGGCAATTCAGTACTTC